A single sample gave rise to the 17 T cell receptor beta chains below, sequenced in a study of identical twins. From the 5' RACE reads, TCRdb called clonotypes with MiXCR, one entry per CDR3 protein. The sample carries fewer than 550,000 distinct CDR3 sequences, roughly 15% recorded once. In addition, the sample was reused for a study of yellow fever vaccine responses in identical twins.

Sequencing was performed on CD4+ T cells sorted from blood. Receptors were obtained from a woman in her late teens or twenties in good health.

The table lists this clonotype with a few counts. Here the CDR3 reads CATSRDLEGTGELFF. The CDR3 nucleotides are TGTGCCACCAGCAGAGATCTAGAGGGCACCGGGGAGCTGTTTTTT. The chain links TRBV15 to TRBJ2-2, with a possible D match to TRBD2 (5 bases). V lost 0 bases and J lost 4, with 9 bases in between. The germline V gene encodes CDR1 LNHNV and CDR2 YYDKDF (reference sequence). The length of the CDR3 is 15 residues.

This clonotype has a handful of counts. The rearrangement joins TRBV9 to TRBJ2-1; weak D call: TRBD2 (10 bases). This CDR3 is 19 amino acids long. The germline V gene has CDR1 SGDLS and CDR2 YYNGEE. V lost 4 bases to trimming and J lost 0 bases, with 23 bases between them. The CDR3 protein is CASSSRDRVAGGSYNEQFF. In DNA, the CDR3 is TGTGCCAGCAGCTCGCGGGACAGGGTAGCGGGGGGCTCCTACAATGAGCAGTTCTTC.

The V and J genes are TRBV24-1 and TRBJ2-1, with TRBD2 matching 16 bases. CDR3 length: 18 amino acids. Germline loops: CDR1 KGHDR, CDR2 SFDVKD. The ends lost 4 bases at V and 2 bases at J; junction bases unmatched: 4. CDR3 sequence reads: CATSDPGLAGGPYNEQFF. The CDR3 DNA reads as TGTGCCACCAGTGACCCGGGACTAGCGGGGGGGCCCTACAATGAGCAGTTCTTC.

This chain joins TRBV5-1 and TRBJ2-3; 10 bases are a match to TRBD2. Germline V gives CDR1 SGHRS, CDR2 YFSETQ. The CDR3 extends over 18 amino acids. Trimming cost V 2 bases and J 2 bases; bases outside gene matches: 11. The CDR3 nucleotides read TGCGCCAGCAGCTTAGGGGCCCCTAGCGGGAGAAACACAGATACGCAGTATTTT. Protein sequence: CASSLGAPSGRNTDTQYF.

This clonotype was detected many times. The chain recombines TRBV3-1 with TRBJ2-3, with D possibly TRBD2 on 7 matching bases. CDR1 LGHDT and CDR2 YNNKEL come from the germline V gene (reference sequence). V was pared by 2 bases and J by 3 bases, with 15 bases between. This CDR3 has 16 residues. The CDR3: CASSQSGGARTDTQYF. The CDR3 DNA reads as TGTGCCAGCAGCCAAAGTGGGGGGGCCAGGACAGATACGCAGTATTTT.

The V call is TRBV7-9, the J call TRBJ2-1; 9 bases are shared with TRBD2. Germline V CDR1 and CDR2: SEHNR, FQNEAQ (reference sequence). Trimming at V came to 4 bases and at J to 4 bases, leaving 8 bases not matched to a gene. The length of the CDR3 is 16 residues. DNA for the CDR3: TGTGCCAGCAGCTATAGGACTAGCGAGGCTTACAATGAGCAGTTCTTC. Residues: CASSYRTSEAYNEQFF.

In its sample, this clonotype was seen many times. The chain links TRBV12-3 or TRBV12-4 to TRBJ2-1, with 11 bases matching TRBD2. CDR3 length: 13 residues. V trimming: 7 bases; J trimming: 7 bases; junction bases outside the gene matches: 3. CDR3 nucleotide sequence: TGTGCCAGCACACTAGCGGGGGAGAATGAGCAGTTCTTC. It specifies CASTLAGENEQFF.

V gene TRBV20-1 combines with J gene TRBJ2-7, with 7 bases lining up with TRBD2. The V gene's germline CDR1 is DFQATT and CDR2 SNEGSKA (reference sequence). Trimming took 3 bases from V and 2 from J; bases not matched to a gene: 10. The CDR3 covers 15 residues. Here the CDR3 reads CSASEVGREPYEQYF. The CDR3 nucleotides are TGCAGTGCTAGTGAGGTGGGGCGGGAGCCCTACGAGCAGTACTTC.

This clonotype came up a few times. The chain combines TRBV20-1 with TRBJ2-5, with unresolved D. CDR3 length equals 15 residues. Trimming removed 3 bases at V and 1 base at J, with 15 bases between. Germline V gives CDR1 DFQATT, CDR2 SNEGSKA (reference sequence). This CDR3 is CSASPLMGIQETQYF. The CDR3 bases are TGCAGTGCTAGCCCGCTGATGGGCATCCAAGAGACCCAGTACTTC.

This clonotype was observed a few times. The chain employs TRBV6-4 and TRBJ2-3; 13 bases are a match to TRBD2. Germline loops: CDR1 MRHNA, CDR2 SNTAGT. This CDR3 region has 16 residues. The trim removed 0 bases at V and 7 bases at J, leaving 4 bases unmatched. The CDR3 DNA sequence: TGTGCCAGCAGTGACTCCTCGACTAGCGGGAGGCATACGCAGTATTTT. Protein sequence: CASSDSSTSGRHTQYF.

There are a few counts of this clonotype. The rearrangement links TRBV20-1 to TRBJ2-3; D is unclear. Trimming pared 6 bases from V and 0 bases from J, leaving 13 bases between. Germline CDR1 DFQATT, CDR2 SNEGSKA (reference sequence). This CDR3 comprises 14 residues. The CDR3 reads CSAPKPGSTDTQYF. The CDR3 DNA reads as TGCAGTGCGCCTAAGCCAGGTAGCACAGATACGCAGTATTTT.

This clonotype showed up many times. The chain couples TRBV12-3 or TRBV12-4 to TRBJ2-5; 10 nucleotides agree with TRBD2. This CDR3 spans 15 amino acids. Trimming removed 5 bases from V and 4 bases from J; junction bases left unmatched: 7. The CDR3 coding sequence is TGTGCCAGCAGTAAAACTAGCGGGGTTGGAGAGACCCAGTACTTC. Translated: CASSKTSGVGETQYF.

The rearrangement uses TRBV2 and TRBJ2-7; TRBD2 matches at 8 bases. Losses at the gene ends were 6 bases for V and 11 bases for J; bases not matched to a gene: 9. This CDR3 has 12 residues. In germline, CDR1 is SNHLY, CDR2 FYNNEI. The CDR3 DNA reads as TGTGCCAGCAGCAGCACTAGCGGAGGGGAGTACTTC. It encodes CASSSTSGGEYF.

In DNA, the CDR3 is TGTGCCAGCAGTGAGGGGGGGACAGGGTACAATGAGCAGTTCTTC. As protein: CASSEGGTGYNEQFF. The chain joins TRBV2 to TRBJ2-1; 9 nucleotides match TRBD1. Germline CDR1 is SNHLY and CDR2 is FYNNEI. The CDR3 extends over 15 amino acids. Trimming took 3 bases from V and 4 from J; bases not matched to a gene: 4.

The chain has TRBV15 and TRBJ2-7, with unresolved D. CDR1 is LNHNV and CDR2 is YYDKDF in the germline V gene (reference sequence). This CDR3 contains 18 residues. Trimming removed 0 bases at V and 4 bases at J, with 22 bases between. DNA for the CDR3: TGTGCCACCAGCAGAGATCCGGCAGGCTCTTCCTTTTCTTACGAGCAGTACTTC. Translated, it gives CATSRDPAGSSFSYEQYF.

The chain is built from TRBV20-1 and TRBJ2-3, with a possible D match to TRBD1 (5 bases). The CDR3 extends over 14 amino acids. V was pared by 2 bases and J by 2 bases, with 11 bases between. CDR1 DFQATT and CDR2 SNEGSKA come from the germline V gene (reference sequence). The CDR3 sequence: CSARQGGYTDTQYF. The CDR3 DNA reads TGCAGTGCTAGACAGGGCGGATACACAGATACGCAGTATTTT.

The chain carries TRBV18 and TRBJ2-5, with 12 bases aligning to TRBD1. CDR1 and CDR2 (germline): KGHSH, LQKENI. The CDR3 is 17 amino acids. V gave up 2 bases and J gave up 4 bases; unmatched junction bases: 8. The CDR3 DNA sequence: TGTGCCAGCTCACCATTCCCGGGACAGGGGGCAGGAGAGACCCAGTACTTC. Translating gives CASSPFPGQGAGETQYF. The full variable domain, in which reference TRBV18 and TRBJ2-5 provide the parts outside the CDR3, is NAGVMQNPRHLVRRRGQEARLRCSPMKGHSHVYWYRQLPEEGLKFMVYLQKENIIDESGMPKERFSAEFPKEGPSILRIQQVVRGDSAAYFCASSPFPGQGAGETQYFGPGTRLLVL.